The T cell receptor (beta chain) under discussion was sequenced for a study of blood T cell repertoires in COVID-19. Across the study: COVID-19 samples collected from the United States, Italy and Spain covered acute and convalescent phases. From T cells, B-cell-depleted T cells, or PBMCs came the material, which was cDNA or gDNA.

Profiled with immunoSEQ multiplex PCR; TCRdb holds only in-frame clones, not every one. The table shows around 320,000 clones, with roughly 89% occurring only once. Trimming removed 7 bases at V and 5 bases at J, with 11 bases between. The CDR3 spans 13 residues. The germline CDR1 and CDR2 sequences are WSHSY and SAAADI. The Seattle patients, enrolled during active infection, were followed longitudinally. The TCR originated in a woman aged 25 to 39 with COVID-19, enrolled during active disease. The chain joins TRBV10-2 to TRBJ1-4, with D possibly being TRBD1 (6 bases). The sample comprised peripheral blood. The CDR3 nucleotides read TGCGCCAGCACGTGGACAGAAAATGAAAAACTGTTTTTT. It yields the protein CASTWTENEKLFF.